Here is one T cell receptor beta chain with its context. Its specificity is unknown. This entry belongs to a study of cytomegalovirus exposure and HLA in healthy donors. Germline loops: CDR1 SGHRS, CDR2 YFSETQ. The CDR3 runs 19 residues. V dropped 7 bases and J dropped 8 bases, with 36 bases sitting between them. Regarding the study as a whole: Some TCR beta chains (roughly 160 of them) were listed as cytomegalovirus-associated.

Amplification used 60 Vbeta primers and 13 Jbeta primers. Data came from immunoSEQ multiplex PCR; TCRdb stores just in-frame clones and leaves some out. The repertoire consists of about 240,000 clones, with around 84% occurring once and the leading ten covering 0.24%. The sequencing sample was made of PBMCs. The chain employs TRBV5-1 and TRBJ1-2, with D maybe TRBD1 (6 bases). This clonotype was obtained from a girl aged 2-9 years in good health and CMV-seronegative. CDR3 nucleotide sequence: TGCGCCAGCGGCACGGAACCGGGACGGCCATCTCGGGGGGCGCGCGGCTACACCTTC. Amino acids: CASGTEPGRPSRGARGYTF.